These T cell receptor beta chains were read from a single sample in a study of blood T cell repertoires in COVID-19. Clones were sequenced by immunoSEQ multiplex PCR, and TCRdb holds only the in-frame ones, with some missing. The sample shows about 130,000 clones, roughly 80% of them seen only once. The sample consisted of peripheral blood. The receptor source for this set is a woman in her sixties or seventies with COVID-19, enrolled during active disease. Both conserved end residues are part of each CDR3. Each record gives: CDR3 protein, CDR3 DNA, D gene, V gene, J gene, clone size. The D gene is left open where the match is weak. Clone sizes are given selectively: once, few, many, or a class where the clone is expanded.

CDR3aa: CASSLGPGSDSPLHF
CDR3nt: TGTGCCAGCAGCTTAGGCCCGGGATCAGATTCACCCCTCCACTTT
d_gene: .
v_gene: TRBV11-2
j_gene: TRBJ1-6
abundance: once

CDR3aa: CASRVGGARSHEQYF
CDR3nt: TGTGCCAGCAGGGTCGGAGGGGCGCGCTCCCACGAGCAGTACTTC
d_gene: .
v_gene: TRBV27
j_gene: TRBJ2-7
abundance: .

CDR3aa: CASSLVGRRSTDTQYF
CDR3nt: TGTGCCAGCAGCTTGGTCGGGAGACGGAGCACAGATACGCAGTATTTT
d_gene: .
v_gene: TRBV5-6
j_gene: TRBJ2-3
abundance: .

CDR3aa: CASGQNTDTQYF
CDR3nt: TGCGCCAGCGGACAGAACACAGATACGCAGTATTTT
d_gene: .
v_gene: TRBV10-2
j_gene: TRBJ2-3
abundance: .

CDR3aa: CASSVSQTRNTEAFF
CDR3nt: TGTGCCAGCAGCGTATCTCAGACTAGGAACACTGAAGCTTTCTTT
d_gene: .
v_gene: TRBV9
j_gene: TRBJ1-1
abundance: .

CDR3aa: CASGPSGGETQYF
CDR3nt: TGTGCTAGTGGTCCCTCCGGAGGAGAGACCCAGTACTTC
d_gene: .
v_gene: TRBV12-5
j_gene: TRBJ2-5
abundance: .

CDR3aa: CASRTSGVLGETQYF
CDR3nt: TGTGCCAGCAGGACTAGCGGGGTCTTAGGAGAGACCCAGTACTTC
d_gene: TRBD2
v_gene: TRBV19
j_gene: TRBJ2-5
abundance: .

CDR3aa: CSVPDGNTQYF
CDR3nt: TGCAGTGTCCCCGACGGGAATACGCAGTATTTT
d_gene: .
v_gene: TRBV20-1
j_gene: TRBJ2-3
abundance: .

CDR3aa: CASSSWTGPNEKLFF
CDR3nt: TGTGCCAGCAGTTCGTGGACAGGGCCGAATGAAAAACTGTTTTTT
d_gene: TRBD1
v_gene: TRBV28
j_gene: TRBJ1-4
abundance: .

CDR3aa: CASRAGDSNQPQHF
CDR3nt: TGTGCCAGCAGAGCCGGAGATAGCAATCAGCCCCAGCATTTT
d_gene: .
v_gene: TRBV6-5
j_gene: TRBJ1-5
abundance: .

CDR3aa: CASSSPAGSPTGELFF
CDR3nt: TGCGCCAGCAGCTCCCCCGCGGGGAGCCCCACCGGGGAGCTGTTTTTT
d_gene: .
v_gene: TRBV5-1
j_gene: TRBJ2-2
abundance: .

CDR3aa: CTSSPRASSSTEAFF
CDR3nt: TGCACCAGCAGCCCCAGGGCGAGTTCGAGCACTGAAGCTTTCTTT
d_gene: .
v_gene: TRBV1
j_gene: TRBJ1-1
abundance: .

CDR3aa: CASSAPSGGANTGELFF
CDR3nt: TGTGCCAGCAGCGCCCCTAGCGGGGGGGCCAACACCGGGGAGCTGTTTTTT
d_gene: TRBD2
v_gene: TRBV7-2
j_gene: TRBJ2-2
abundance: .

CDR3aa: CASSLGNGRRTEQYF
CDR3nt: TGTGCCAGCAGCTTAGGGAACGGGAGGCGTACCGAGCAGTACTTC
d_gene: TRBD2
v_gene: TRBV11-2
j_gene: TRBJ2-7
abundance: .

CDR3aa: CASATGLANSEQFF
CDR3nt: TGTGCCAGCGCAACGGGACTAGCGAACTCTGAGCAGTTCTTC
d_gene: TRBD2
v_gene: TRBV18
j_gene: TRBJ2-1
abundance: .

CDR3aa: CASSHLRGGYTF
CDR3nt: TGTGCCAGCAGCCATCTCAGGGGTGGCTACACCTTC
d_gene: .
v_gene: TRBV3-1/TRBV3-2
j_gene: TRBJ1-2
abundance: once

CDR3aa: CASSDRGQEKLFF
CDR3nt: TGTGCCAGCAGTGACAGGGGGCAAGAAAAACTGTTTTTT
d_gene: TRBD1
v_gene: TRBV2
j_gene: TRBJ1-4
abundance: once

CDR3aa: CASSSKTGGANVLTF
CDR3nt: TGTGCCAGCAGCTCTAAGACAGGAGGGGCCAACGTCCTGACTTTC
d_gene: .
v_gene: TRBV5-4
j_gene: TRBJ2-6
abundance: .

CDR3aa: CASSSGLAVMNEQYF
CDR3nt: TGTGCCAGCAGCTCGGGACTAGCGGTTATGAACGAGCAGTACTTC
d_gene: TRBD2
v_gene: TRBV7-3
j_gene: TRBJ2-7
abundance: .

CDR3aa: CASSQGATDTQYF
CDR3nt: TGCGCCAGCAGCCAGGGGGCCACAGATACGCAGTATTTT
d_gene: .
v_gene: TRBV4-3
j_gene: TRBJ2-3
abundance: .

CDR3aa: CASSLTSGATDTQYF
CDR3nt: TGTGCCAGCAGCTTAACTAGCGGGGCCACAGATACGCAGTATTTT
d_gene: TRBD2
v_gene: TRBV7-3
j_gene: TRBJ2-3
abundance: .

CDR3aa: CASSQDGASGEGWYF
CDR3nt: TGTGCCAGCAGCCAAGATGGAGCCAGCGGGGAGGGGTGGTATTTT
d_gene: TRBD2
v_gene: TRBV4-2
j_gene: TRBJ2-3
abundance: .

CDR3aa: CTSKTGDTEAFF
CDR3nt: TGCACCAGCAAAACAGGGGACACTGAAGCTTTCTTT
d_gene: .
v_gene: TRBV1
j_gene: TRBJ1-1
abundance: .

CDR3aa: CASSDGGGKLSGYTF
CDR3nt: TGTGCCAGCAGTGACGGTGGGGGGAAACTTTCTGGCTACACCTTC
d_gene: .
v_gene: TRBV2
j_gene: TRBJ1-2
abundance: .

CDR3aa: CASSPGQTHQPQHF
CDR3nt: TGTGCCAGCAGCCCGGGACAGACCCATCAGCCCCAGCATTTT
d_gene: TRBD1
v_gene: TRBV6-5
j_gene: TRBJ1-5
abundance: .

CDR3aa: CASRAGQGNYGYTF
CDR3nt: TGCGCCAGCCGGGCTGGACAGGGGAACTATGGCTACACCTTC
d_gene: TRBD1
v_gene: TRBV5-1
j_gene: TRBJ1-2
abundance: .

CDR3aa: CASSIWWRASDYNEQFF
CDR3nt: TGTGCCAGTAGTATATGGTGGAGGGCTAGCGACTACAATGAGCAGTTCTTC
d_gene: .
v_gene: TRBV19
j_gene: TRBJ2-1
abundance: .

CDR3aa: CASSDPDREGYNEQFF
CDR3nt: TGTGCCAGCAGTGATCCGGACAGGGAAGGGTACAATGAGCAGTTCTTC
d_gene: TRBD1
v_gene: TRBV6-1
j_gene: TRBJ2-1
abundance: few

CDR3aa: CASGLAGGRGRPFF
CDR3nt: TGTGCTAGTGGTTTGGCTGGGGGAAGGGGGCGTCCTTTCTTT
d_gene: TRBD1
v_gene: TRBV12-5
j_gene: TRBJ1-1
abundance: .

CDR3aa: CASLRVQNTEAFF
CDR3nt: TGTGCCAGCCTTCGGGTGCAAAACACTGAAGCTTTCTTT
d_gene: .
v_gene: TRBV6-5
j_gene: TRBJ1-1
abundance: few

CDR3aa: CATSDPGQGGYGYTF
CDR3nt: TGTGCCACCAGTGATCCCGGACAGGGAGGCTATGGCTACACCTTC
d_gene: TRBD1
v_gene: TRBV24-1
j_gene: TRBJ1-2
abundance: .

CDR3aa: CASSTIPGGTEQYF
CDR3nt: TGCGCCAGCAGCACCATCCCAGGGGGGACGGAGCAGTACTTC
d_gene: .
v_gene: TRBV5-1
j_gene: TRBJ2-7
abundance: .

CDR3aa: CASRPGQGALNTEAFF
CDR3nt: TGTGCCAGTAGACCGGGACAGGGGGCACTGAACACTGAAGCTTTCTTT
d_gene: TRBD1
v_gene: TRBV19
j_gene: TRBJ1-1
abundance: .

CDR3aa: CASSQDVGGLSTDTQYF
CDR3nt: TGTGCCAGCAGCCAAGATGTTGGGGGGTTAAGCACAGATACGCAGTATTTT
d_gene: .
v_gene: TRBV3-1/TRBV3-2
j_gene: TRBJ2-3
abundance: .

CDR3aa: CASSQDIIGGVLTF
CDR3nt: TGTGCCAGCAGCCAAGATATCATTGGCGGGGTCCTGACTTTC
d_gene: .
v_gene: TRBV4-2
j_gene: TRBJ2-6
abundance: .

CDR3aa: CASRLLDRGDYGYTF
CDR3nt: TGTGCCAGTAGGCTATTGGACAGGGGCGATTATGGCTACACCTTC
d_gene: TRBD1
v_gene: TRBV19
j_gene: TRBJ1-2
abundance: .

CDR3aa: CASSFSPNNEQFF
CDR3nt: TGCGCCAGCAGCTTTAGCCCGAACAATGAGCAGTTCTTC
d_gene: .
v_gene: TRBV4-3
j_gene: TRBJ2-1
abundance: .

CDR3aa: CSAHSGREQYF
CDR3nt: TGCAGTGCCCATAGCGGGAGAGAGCAGTATTTT
d_gene: TRBD2
v_gene: TRBV20-1
j_gene: TRBJ2-3
abundance: .

CDR3aa: CASSGTGASIEQYF
CDR3nt: TGCGCCAGCAGCGGGACAGGCGCCTCTATCGAGCAGTACTTC
d_gene: TRBD1
v_gene: TRBV5-1
j_gene: TRBJ2-7
abundance: .

CDR3aa: CASSRGRAGEQYF
CDR3nt: TGTGCCAGCAGCCGCGGCAGAGCTGGTGAGCAGTACTTC
d_gene: .
v_gene: TRBV3-1/TRBV3-2
j_gene: TRBJ2-7
abundance: .

CDR3aa: CAISRQGDNSPLHF
CDR3nt: TGTGCCATCAGCCGCCAGGGGGATAATTCACCCCTCCACTTT
d_gene: TRBD1
v_gene: TRBV10-3
j_gene: TRBJ1-6
abundance: once

CDR3aa: CASSLQGALAGDNEQFF
CDR3nt: TGTGCCAGCAGCCTACAGGGTGCTTTAGCGGGGGACAATGAGCAGTTCTTC
d_gene: TRBD2
v_gene: TRBV3-1/TRBV3-2
j_gene: TRBJ2-1
abundance: .

CDR3aa: CASSQFPLAGYTDTQYF
CDR3nt: TGCGCCAGCAGCCAGTTCCCCTTGGCGGGGTACACAGATACGCAGTATTTT
d_gene: .
v_gene: TRBV4-1
j_gene: TRBJ2-3
abundance: many

CDR3aa: CASTIGTARNTGELFF
CDR3nt: TGTGCCAGTACAATTGGGACAGCGAGGAACACCGGGGAGCTGTTTTTT
d_gene: TRBD1
v_gene: TRBV19
j_gene: TRBJ2-2
abundance: .

CDR3aa: CASSRRTGNEKLFF
CDR3nt: TGTGCCAGCAGCCGCCGGACAGGGAATGAAAAACTGTTTTTT
d_gene: TRBD1
v_gene: TRBV3-1/TRBV3-2
j_gene: TRBJ1-4
abundance: .

CDR3aa: CASSQAQGTDTQYF
CDR3nt: TGTGCCAGCAGCCAAGCCCAGGGCACAGATACGCAGTATTTT
d_gene: .
v_gene: TRBV14
j_gene: TRBJ2-3
abundance: .

CDR3aa: CASTPLGGLGDTQYF
CDR3nt: TGTGCCAGCACCCCCTTGGGGGGGCTCGGAGATACGCAGTATTTT
d_gene: .
v_gene: TRBV2
j_gene: TRBJ2-3
abundance: .

CDR3aa: CASSDLATRGDWTEAFF
CDR3nt: TGTGCCAGCAGTGATTTGGCTACTCGGGGGGATTGGACTGAAGCTTTCTTT
d_gene: .
v_gene: TRBV6-1
j_gene: TRBJ1-1
abundance: .

CDR3aa: CASSPGISGNTIYF
CDR3nt: TGTGCCAGCAGTCCGGGAATCTCTGGAAACACCATATATTTT
d_gene: .
v_gene: TRBV6-5
j_gene: TRBJ1-3
abundance: .

CDR3aa: CASSLRAGPYYGYTF
CDR3nt: TGTGCCAGCAGTTTACGGGCAGGGCCTTACTATGGCTACACCTTC
d_gene: .
v_gene: TRBV28
j_gene: TRBJ1-2
abundance: .

CDR3aa: CASSPGTRAGTGELFF
CDR3nt: TGCGCCAGCAGCCCGGGCACCAGGGCGGGGACCGGGGAGCTGTTTTTT
d_gene: .
v_gene: TRBV5-1
j_gene: TRBJ2-2
abundance: .

CDR3aa: CASTSPGLASSNNEQFF
CDR3nt: TGTGCCAGCACCTCACCGGGACTAGCGAGCTCGAACAATGAGCAGTTCTTC
d_gene: TRBD2
v_gene: TRBV2
j_gene: TRBJ2-1
abundance: .

CDR3aa: CASSPADLSRNSPLHF
CDR3nt: TGTGCCAGCAGCCCCGCGGATCTCTCAAGGAATTCACCCCTCCACTTT
d_gene: .
v_gene: TRBV14
j_gene: TRBJ1-6
abundance: .

CDR3aa: CASSPDRGLLDGEQFF
CDR3nt: TGTGCCAGCAGCCCGGACAGGGGACTCCTAGATGGTGAGCAGTTCTTC
d_gene: TRBD1
v_gene: TRBV7-9
j_gene: TRBJ2-1
abundance: .

CDR3aa: CASRARALANYGYTF
CDR3nt: TGTGCCAGCAGAGCTAGGGCTCTAGCCAACTATGGCTACACCTTC
d_gene: .
v_gene: TRBV27
j_gene: TRBJ1-2
abundance: .

CDR3aa: CASSLSTAEETQYF
CDR3nt: TGTGCCAGCAGTTTATCTACCGCCGAAGAGACCCAGTACTTC
d_gene: .
v_gene: TRBV6-6
j_gene: TRBJ2-5
abundance: .

CDR3aa: CASSRGTGGQETQYF
CDR3nt: TGCGCCAGCAGCCGGGGGACAGGGGGCCAGGAGACCCAGTACTTC
d_gene: TRBD1
v_gene: TRBV5-1
j_gene: TRBJ2-5
abundance: .